Each of the 17 T cell receptor beta chains below was sequenced from the same sample in a study of cytomegalovirus exposure and HLA in healthy donors. Produced via immunoSEQ multiplex PCR; TCRdb's table is partial and in-frame only. Of 150,000 to 200,000 clones in the sample, roughly four fifths were seen once. Sequencing was done on a sample of PBMCs. Receptors originate from a woman younger than 35 in good health and CMV-seropositive.

This clone was seen a few times. This CDR3 is CASSLGSGVPYEQYF. In DNA form, the CDR3 reads TGTGCCAGCAGCTTAGGCTCGGGGGTCCCCTACGAGCAGTACTTC. The chain recombines TRBV11-2 with TRBJ2-7, with D perhaps TRBD2 (6 bases). Germline CDR1 and CDR2: SGHAT and FQNNGV. The ends were cut back, 1 base at V and 2 bases at J, with 12 bases in the middle. The CDR3 spans 15 residues.

V gene TRBV4-1 combines with J gene TRBJ1-4; tentative D call: TRBD1 (6 bases). V dropped 4 bases and J dropped 8 bases, with 11 bases sitting between them. Germline V gene sequence: CDR1 MGHRA, CDR2 YSYEKL. The CDR3 is made up of 13 amino acids. In DNA form, the CDR3 reads TGCGCCAGCAGCCGAACTAGGGGGGAAAAACTGTTTTTT. This encodes CASSRTRGEKLFF.

This clone has a single count. The chain carries TRBV5-6 and TRBJ2-7, with TRBD1 identical over 9 bases. The CDR3 loop spans 15 amino acids. CDR1 is SGHDT and CDR2 is YYEEEE in the germline V gene. Trimming removed 1 base from V and 6 bases from J; junction bases left unmatched: 8. CDR3: CASSLYGDRDREQYF. The CDR3 DNA reads as TGTGCCAGCAGCTTGTACGGGGACAGGGATCGCGAGCAGTACTTC. The full variable domain, its missing parts supplied by reference TRBV5-6 and TRBJ2-7, is DAGVTQSPTHLIKTRGQQVTLRCSPKSGHDTVSWYQQALGQGPQFIFQYYEEEERQRGNFPDRFSGHQFPNYSSELNVNALLLGDSALYLCASSLYGDRDREQYFGPGTRLTVT.

V and J are TRBV6-5 and TRBJ2-5; tentative D call: TRBD1 (6 bases). The CDR3 totals 14 residues. V was clipped by 3 bases and J by 2 bases, with 10 bases between them. Germline values: CDR1 MNHEY, CDR2 SVGAGI. CDR3 coding DNA: TGTGCCAGCAGTTATGACAGGCTACAAGAGACCCAGTACTTC. Translation: CASSYDRLQETQYF.

The V and J genes are TRBV2 and TRBJ1-2; D is uncertain. Trimming took 10 bases from V and 0 from J, leaving 9 bases between them. The CDR3 consists of 12 residues. Germline assignment: CDR1 SNHLY and CDR2 FYNNEI. The CDR3: CATPTPNYGYTF. The CDR3 DNA reads TGTGCCACCCCTACGCCTAACTATGGCTACACCTTC. Combining the CDR3 with reference TRBV2 and TRBJ1-2 gives the whole variable domain EPEVTQTPSHQVTQMGQEVILRCVPISNHLYFYWYRQILGQKVEFLVSFYNNEISEKSEIFDDQFSVERPDGSNFTLKIRSTKLEDSAMYFCATPTPNYGYTFGSGTRLTVV.

The chain links TRBV5-1 to TRBJ1-1; D is undetermined. The CDR3 loop spans 14 amino acids. The germline V gene encodes CDR1 SGHRS and CDR2 YFSETQ. Trimming stripped 6 bases from V and 1 base from J, with 13 bases between. CDR3 DNA: TGCGCCAGCACCCTCGACAACGCGAACACTGAAGCTTTCTTT. It specifies CASTLDNANTEAFF.

This chain uses TRBV11-3 with TRBJ2-1, with D possibly TRBD1 on 6 matching bases. The germline V gene has CDR1 SGHNT and CDR2 YENEEA. The CDR3 length is 15 residues. Trimming took off 4 bases at V and 5 bases at J, with 15 bases between the two ends. CDR3 region: CASSSTPGHNNEQFF. In DNA form, the CDR3 reads TGTGCCAGCAGCTCCACCCCGGGACATAACAATGAGCAGTTCTTC.

V usage is TRBV6-5 and J usage is TRBJ2-7; D not resolved. Germline CDR1 is MNHEY and CDR2 is SVGAGI. V gave up 6 bases and J gave up 2 bases, with 8 bases separating them. This CDR3 has 12 residues. The CDR3 loop is CASRRLPYEQYF. For the CDR3, the DNA is TGTGCCAGCAGGCGTCTCCCCTACGAGCAGTACTTC.

This chain joins TRBV2 and TRBJ2-5, with 8 bases lining up with TRBD2. Germline V gene data show CDR1 as SNHLY and CDR2 as FYNNEI. V shed 2 bases and J 2 bases; nucleotides not matched to a gene: 7. CDR3 length equals 16 residues. This CDR3 reads CASSEMPGGPQETQYF. In DNA, the CDR3 is TGTGCCAGCAGTGAAATGCCGGGGGGGCCTCAAGAGACCCAGTACTTC.

The rearrangement links TRBV10-3 to TRBJ1-3, with TRBD1 identical over 9 bases. The CDR3 is 13 residues long. J was trimmed by 4 bases and V by 11 bases; bases with no gene match: 6. CDR1 and CDR2 (germline): ENHRY, SYGVKD. In DNA, the CDR3 is TGTGCCTTACAGGGGGCGCGAGGAAACACCATATATTTT. This codes for CALQGARGNTIYF.

V usage is TRBV27 and J usage is TRBJ1-1; no clear D gene. The CDR3 runs to 13 residues. Germline V lookup: CDR1 MNHEY, CDR2 SMNVEV (reference sequence). V gave up 3 bases and J gave up 3 bases, with 8 bases separating them. The CDR3 spells CASSLGTYTEAFF. The CDR3 DNA is TGTGCCAGCAGTTTGGGCACCTACACTGAAGCTTTCTTT.

A few counts support this clone. The chain recombines TRBV29-1 with TRBJ2-1; TRBD2 aligns across 14 bases. J gave up 9 bases and V 7 bases, and 5 bases lay outside the gene matches. From germline, CDR1 is SQVTM and CDR2 ANQGSEA. The CDR3 length is 13 residues. As DNA, the CDR3 is TGCAGCGCCGGACTAGCGGGGGGTAGTGAGCAGTTCTTC. As protein: CSAGLAGGSEQFF.

The DNA for the CDR3 is TGTGCCAGTAGTATAGGGGGAGGCAAGCCTGGAAACACCATATATTTT. This gives the protein CASSIGGGKPGNTIYF. The J gene is TRBJ1-3, the V gene TRBV19; the D is unclear. V was cut by 1 base and J by 2 bases, with 12 bases left in between. From germline, CDR1 is LNHDA and CDR2 SQIVND (reference sequence). This CDR3 contains 16 residues.

This clone was seen a few times. J is TRBJ1-1 and V is TRBV19; the match to TRBD1 covers 7 bases. This CDR3 region has 14 residues. In germline, CDR1 is LNHDA, CDR2 SQIVND (reference sequence). V dropped 4 bases and J dropped 4; count of bases not matched to a gene: 6. Here the CDR3 reads CASSNYRGSTEAFF. CDR3 sequence (DNA): TGTGCCAGTAGTAACTACAGGGGATCCACTGAAGCTTTCTTT.

This CDR3 reads CASSLGSGGAPEQFF. The CDR3, as DNA: TGTGCCAGCAGCTTAGGTAGCGGGGGGGCCCCTGAGCAGTTCTTC. The chain carries TRBV7-8 and TRBJ2-1; 11 positions match TRBD2. With 1 base clipped from V and 9 bases from J, the junction kept 5 bases outside the gene matches. The CDR3 contains 15 residues. The germline CDR1 and CDR2 sequences are SGHVS and FQNEAQ.

In its sample, this clone was seen once. The rearrangement uses TRBV6-1 and TRBJ1-2; D is undetermined. The CDR3 runs 14 residues. V lost 0 bases, J lost 6 bases, and 11 bases lay in between. CDR1 is MNHNS, CDR2 SASEGT, per germline. The CDR3 protein is CASSEARASDGYTF. Here the CDR3 DNA reads TGTGCCAGCAGTGAAGCAAGAGCCTCGGATGGCTACACCTTC.

The rearrangement uses TRBV6-1 and TRBJ2-2, with TRBD1 as a possible D gene (5 bases). The V gene lost 1 base and the J gene lost 10 bases, with 16 bases spanning the gap. Germline CDR1 MNHNS, CDR2 SASEGT. The CDR3 is made up of 15 amino acids. CDR3 region: CASSEGWAGFEELFF. For the CDR3, the DNA is TGTGCCAGCAGTGAAGGATGGGCAGGGTTCGAGGAGCTGTTTTTT.